This T cell receptor (beta chain) was identified in a study of molecular identifiers for immune sequencing clone quantification. This clonotype was recorded at least ten times. The antigen is undetermined. In TCRdb, the PCR reads were re-called with MiXCR into one record per CDR3 protein. The sample has approximately 550,000 distinct CDR3 sequences, approximately 25% seen once. Points from the study as a whole: Among effectors, clones above 20 RNA copies held over 97% of molecules; among naive cells, under 1%.

What was sequenced was naive CD8+ T cells from blood, with Jurkat cell RNA spiked in. Noted subset: FACS-sorted CD8+CD4-CCR7+CD45RA+ naive T cells. The TCR comes from a human donor in good health. Some libraries in this study had Jurkat cell RNA spiked in.

CDR3 protein: CSVAGTGGSHTEAFF. In DNA, the CDR3 is TGCAGCGTTGCTGGGACAGGGGGAAGTCACACTGAAGCTTTCTTT. The rearrangement links TRBV29-1 to TRBJ1-1; 11 positions agree with TRBD1. The CDR3 spans 15 residues. CDR1 and CDR2 from the germline V gene are SQVTM and ANQGSEA. V was pared by 4 bases and J by 3 bases, with 7 bases of the junction left unmatched. Filled out from reference TRBV29-1 and TRBJ1-1, the complete variable domain reads SAVISQKPSRDICQRGTSLTIQCQVDSQVTMMFWYRQQPGQSLTLIATANQGSEATYESGFVIDKFPISRPNLTFSTLTVSNMSPEDSSIYLCSVAGTGGSHTEAFFGQGTRLTVV.